Listed below are T cell receptor beta chains from one sample, sequenced in a study of T cell responses to AZD1222 COVID-19 vaccine. The method was immunoSEQ multiplex PCR; TCRdb's version includes in-frame clones alone and lacks a portion of them. The table records about 140,000 clones, approximately 90% of them present only once. The starting material was peripheral blood, obtained on day 0 of AZD1222 vaccination. These receptors were taken from an adult in good health. CDR3s include the opening cysteine and the closing phenylalanine or tryptophan. A D gene is named only where the DNA matches it firmly. The size entry is marked missing in some rows and otherwise reads once, few, many or a size class.

CDR3nt: TGTGCCAGCAGCCGGGAGGACAGGACTTACTATGGCTACACCTTC; CDR3aa: CASSREDRTYYGYTF; j_gene: TRBJ1-2; d_gene: TRBD1; v_gene: TRBV11-2; abundance: few
CDR3nt: TGCGCCAGCAGCCCGGGGGGCACTTCTCAAGAGACCCAGTACTTC; CDR3aa: CASSPGGTSQETQYF; j_gene: TRBJ2-5; d_gene: NA; v_gene: TRBV5-1; abundance: NA
CDR3nt: TGCGCCAGCAGCGACAGGGGGAGCTCCTACGAGCAGTACTTC; CDR3aa: CASSDRGSSYEQYF; j_gene: TRBJ2-7; d_gene: TRBD1; v_gene: TRBV5-1; abundance: NA
CDR3nt: TGTGCCAGCAGCTTACGGGAACGTAACGAGCAGTACTTC; CDR3aa: CASSLRERNEQYF; j_gene: TRBJ2-7; d_gene: NA; v_gene: TRBV7-6; abundance: NA
CDR3nt: TGTGCCAGCAGTTGGACTAGCGGGAACTACGAGCAGTACTTC; CDR3aa: CASSWTSGNYEQYF; j_gene: TRBJ2-7; d_gene: TRBD2; v_gene: TRBV6-5; abundance: NA
CDR3nt: TGTGCTAGTGGGTCCGGGACAGAGTATAATTCACCCCTCCACTTT; CDR3aa: CASGSGTEYNSPLHF; j_gene: TRBJ1-6; d_gene: TRBD1; v_gene: TRBV12-5; abundance: few
CDR3nt: TGTGCCAGCAGTTCGGACAGGGGTCGGTCACCCCTCCACTTT; CDR3aa: CASSSDRGRSPLHF; j_gene: TRBJ1-6; d_gene: TRBD1; v_gene: TRBV6-2/TRBV6-3; abundance: NA
CDR3nt: TGTGCCAGCAGCCAAGATCCGGGGCGGCCAGATACGCAGTATTTT; CDR3aa: CASSQDPGRPDTQYF; j_gene: TRBJ2-3; d_gene: NA; v_gene: TRBV4-2; abundance: NA
CDR3nt: TGTGCCAGCAGCGTTAGCCTCCACCAAGGAACAAGGGGTGGAGATACGCAGTATTTT; CDR3aa: CASSVSLHQGTRGGDTQYF; j_gene: TRBJ2-3; d_gene: NA; v_gene: TRBV9; abundance: once
CDR3nt: TGTGCCAGCAGCCCCCAGCGAGGGGACAGAGCCCACGAGCAGTACTTC; CDR3aa: CASSPQRGDRAHEQYF; j_gene: TRBJ2-7; d_gene: TRBD1; v_gene: TRBV7-6; abundance: once
CDR3nt: TGTGCCTGGAGTGTTGGTGGTCAGCCCCAGCATTTT; CDR3aa: CAWSVGGQPQHF; j_gene: TRBJ1-5; d_gene: NA; v_gene: TRBV30; abundance: NA
CDR3nt: TGTGCCAGCAGTTTATACCCCCCTCAGGCATTTTATAATTCACCCCTCCACTTT; CDR3aa: CASSLYPPQAFYNSPLHF; j_gene: TRBJ1-6; d_gene: NA; v_gene: TRBV27; abundance: NA
CDR3nt: TGTGCCAGCAGTTTCCAGGGTACCCACTCTGGGGCCAACGTCCTGACTTTC; CDR3aa: CASSFQGTHSGANVLTF; j_gene: TRBJ2-6; d_gene: NA; v_gene: TRBV28; abundance: NA
CDR3nt: TGCGCCAGCAGCTTGAAGGGCAGGGAAGCTTTCTTT; CDR3aa: CASSLKGREAFF; j_gene: TRBJ1-1; d_gene: NA; v_gene: TRBV5-1; abundance: NA
CDR3nt: TGCAGCGTTGATGTGGACGGGGGCACAGATACGCAGTATTTT; CDR3aa: CSVDVDGGTDTQYF; j_gene: TRBJ2-3; d_gene: NA; v_gene: TRBV29-1; abundance: NA
CDR3nt: TGTGCCAGCAGTTACTCGTGGAGGAATACCGCTTCACCCCTCCACTTT; CDR3aa: CASSYSWRNTASPLHF; j_gene: TRBJ1-6; d_gene: NA; v_gene: TRBV6-5; abundance: NA
CDR3nt: TGTGCCAGCACCTACGAGCAGTACTTC; CDR3aa: CASTYEQYF; j_gene: TRBJ2-7; d_gene: NA; v_gene: TRBV27; abundance: NA
CDR3nt: TGTGCCAGCAGCTCCCTCAGGGAGGATCAGCCCCAGCATTTT; CDR3aa: CASSSLREDQPQHF; j_gene: TRBJ1-5; d_gene: NA; v_gene: TRBV7-8; abundance: NA
CDR3nt: TGTGCCAGCAGCCAGGGGTCCGGAATCAATCAGCCCCAGCATTTT; CDR3aa: CASSQGSGINQPQHF; j_gene: TRBJ1-5; d_gene: NA; v_gene: TRBV3-1/TRBV3-2; abundance: NA
CDR3nt: TGCGCCAGCAGCCCCACCGGGACTAGCGAGGATAATGATGTCTTC; CDR3aa: CASSPTGTSEDNDVF; j_gene: TRBJ2-1; d_gene: TRBD2; v_gene: TRBV5-1; abundance: NA
CDR3nt: TGCGCCAGCCGAGACCCAGGGGGATACACTGAAGCTTTCTTT; CDR3aa: CASRDPGGYTEAFF; j_gene: TRBJ1-1; d_gene: TRBD1; v_gene: TRBV5-1; abundance: NA
CDR3nt: TGTGCCAGCAGCTTAGGCTCGCTACGTCCTTACAATGAGCAGTTCTTC; CDR3aa: CASSLGSLRPYNEQFF; j_gene: TRBJ2-1; d_gene: NA; v_gene: TRBV7-3; abundance: NA
CDR3nt: TGTGCCTGGAGTGTAAACAATCAGCCCCAGCATTTT; CDR3aa: CAWSVNNQPQHF; j_gene: TRBJ1-5; d_gene: NA; v_gene: TRBV30; abundance: NA
CDR3nt: TGTGCCAGCAGCTCCGCTCGGGTATCCTACGAGCAGTACTTC; CDR3aa: CASSSARVSYEQYF; j_gene: TRBJ2-7; d_gene: NA; v_gene: TRBV5-5; abundance: NA
CDR3nt: TGTGCCAGCAGATGGGCTCGGGACAGAGAGACCCAGTACTTC; CDR3aa: CASRWARDRETQYF; j_gene: TRBJ2-5; d_gene: TRBD1; v_gene: TRBV6-5; abundance: NA
CDR3nt: TGTGCCAGTAGGACCCGGGACTCCTGGGCGCCTGGAAACACCATATATTTT; CDR3aa: CASRTRDSWAPGNTIYF; j_gene: TRBJ1-3; d_gene: NA; v_gene: TRBV19; abundance: NA
CDR3nt: TGTGCCAGCAGGGGGAACTATGGCTACACCTTC; CDR3aa: CASRGNYGYTF; j_gene: TRBJ1-2; d_gene: NA; v_gene: TRBV25-1; abundance: NA
CDR3nt: TGTGCCAGTAGTATCCCTAGCGGGGACACAGATACGCAGTATTTT; CDR3aa: CASSIPSGDTDTQYF; j_gene: TRBJ2-3; d_gene: TRBD2; v_gene: TRBV19; abundance: NA
CDR3nt: TGTGCCAGCAGTCCCCTTGCTAGCGGGAGTTTCAATGAGCAGTTCTTC; CDR3aa: CASSPLASGSFNEQFF; j_gene: TRBJ2-1; d_gene: TRBD2; v_gene: TRBV14; abundance: NA
CDR3nt: TGTGCCAGCAGCTACGAGACAGGGGGCGGCTACACCTTC; CDR3aa: CASSYETGGGYTF; j_gene: TRBJ1-2; d_gene: TRBD1; v_gene: TRBV7-9; abundance: NA
CDR3nt: TGTGCCAGCAGCTTACGAGGAGAAAAACTGTTTTTT; CDR3aa: CASSLRGEKLFF; j_gene: TRBJ1-4; d_gene: NA; v_gene: TRBV7-9; abundance: NA
CDR3nt: TGTGCCAGCAGACCCCAGGGATCCGGCTACACCTTC; CDR3aa: CASRPQGSGYTF; j_gene: TRBJ1-2; d_gene: NA; v_gene: TRBV28; abundance: NA
CDR3nt: TGTGCCATCAAGGCAGGATCCGGCTATGGCTACACCTTC; CDR3aa: CAIKAGSGYGYTF; j_gene: TRBJ1-2; d_gene: NA; v_gene: TRBV10-3; abundance: NA
CDR3nt: TGTGCCAGCAGTTTTGAGCGAGTTCAGCCCCAGCATTTT; CDR3aa: CASSFERVQPQHF; j_gene: TRBJ1-5; d_gene: NA; v_gene: TRBV12-3/TRBV12-4; abundance: NA
CDR3nt: TGTGCCAGCAGCCAAGACCTTAGCGGGAACAATGAGCAGTTCTTC; CDR3aa: CASSQDLSGNNEQFF; j_gene: TRBJ2-1; d_gene: TRBD2; v_gene: TRBV3-1/TRBV3-2; abundance: few
CDR3nt: TGTGCCAGCAGGCACCGGGACCAAGCAACTAATGAAAAACTGTTTTTT; CDR3aa: CASRHRDQATNEKLFF; j_gene: TRBJ1-4; d_gene: NA; v_gene: TRBV2; abundance: NA
CDR3nt: TGCGCCAGCAGCTTGACCAGACAGCTCAATAGCAATCAGCCCCAGCATTTT; CDR3aa: CASSLTRQLNSNQPQHF; j_gene: TRBJ1-5; d_gene: NA; v_gene: TRBV5-1; abundance: few
CDR3nt: TGTGCCAGCAGCTTATCAGCGGGGGGGCTAGATACGCAGTATTTT; CDR3aa: CASSLSAGGLDTQYF; j_gene: TRBJ2-3; d_gene: TRBD2; v_gene: TRBV7-2; abundance: NA
CDR3nt: TGTGCCAGCTCACCACAGGACCAAGAGACCCAGTACTTC; CDR3aa: CASSPQDQETQYF; j_gene: TRBJ2-5; d_gene: NA; v_gene: TRBV18; abundance: NA
CDR3nt: TGTGCCAGCTCACCACCGCCCCCCGCTGAAGCTTTCTTT; CDR3aa: CASSPPPPAEAFF; j_gene: TRBJ1-1; d_gene: NA; v_gene: TRBV18; abundance: once
CDR3nt: TGTGCCATCAGTTCCGTTGGAGGCGAGCAGTACTTC; CDR3aa: CAISSVGGEQYF; j_gene: TRBJ2-7; d_gene: NA; v_gene: TRBV10-3; abundance: NA
CDR3nt: TGTGCCACCAGTGGTACAGGGGGGAACACTGAAGCTTTCTTT; CDR3aa: CATSGTGGNTEAFF; j_gene: TRBJ1-1; d_gene: TRBD1; v_gene: TRBV24-1; abundance: NA
CDR3nt: TGTGCCAGCAACACCGGGGAGCTGTTTTTT; CDR3aa: CASNTGELFF; j_gene: TRBJ2-2; d_gene: NA; v_gene: TRBV6-5; abundance: once
CDR3nt: TGTGCCAGCCGACGGACATCGACCTATGGCTACACCTTC; CDR3aa: CASRRTSTYGYTF; j_gene: TRBJ1-2; d_gene: NA; v_gene: TRBV6-5; abundance: NA
CDR3nt: TGTGCCAGCAGCAAAGGGACGGGGCAATGGCCCCAGCATTTT; CDR3aa: CASSKGTGQWPQHF; j_gene: TRBJ1-5; d_gene: NA; v_gene: TRBV21-1; abundance: once
CDR3nt: TGTGCCAGCAGTTTGCGTTCGGAGACGGGGCAGACCCAGTACTTC; CDR3aa: CASSLRSETGQTQYF; j_gene: TRBJ2-5; d_gene: NA; v_gene: TRBV28; abundance: few